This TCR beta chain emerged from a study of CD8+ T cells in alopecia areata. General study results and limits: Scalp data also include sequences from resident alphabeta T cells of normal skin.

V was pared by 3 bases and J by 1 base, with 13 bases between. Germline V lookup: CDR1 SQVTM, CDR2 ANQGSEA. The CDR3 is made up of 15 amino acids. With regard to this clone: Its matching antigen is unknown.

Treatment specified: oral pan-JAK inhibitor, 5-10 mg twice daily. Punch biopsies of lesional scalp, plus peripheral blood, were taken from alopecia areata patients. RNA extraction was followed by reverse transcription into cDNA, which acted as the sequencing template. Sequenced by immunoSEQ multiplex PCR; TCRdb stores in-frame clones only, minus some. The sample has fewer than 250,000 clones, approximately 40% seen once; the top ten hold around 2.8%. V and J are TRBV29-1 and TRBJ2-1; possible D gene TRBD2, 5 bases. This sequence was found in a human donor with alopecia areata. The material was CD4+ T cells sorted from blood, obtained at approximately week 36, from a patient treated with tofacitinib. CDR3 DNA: TGCAGCGTTGATCGGTGGGAGAGGTCCTACAATGAGCAGTTCTTC. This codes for CSVDRWERSYNEQFF.